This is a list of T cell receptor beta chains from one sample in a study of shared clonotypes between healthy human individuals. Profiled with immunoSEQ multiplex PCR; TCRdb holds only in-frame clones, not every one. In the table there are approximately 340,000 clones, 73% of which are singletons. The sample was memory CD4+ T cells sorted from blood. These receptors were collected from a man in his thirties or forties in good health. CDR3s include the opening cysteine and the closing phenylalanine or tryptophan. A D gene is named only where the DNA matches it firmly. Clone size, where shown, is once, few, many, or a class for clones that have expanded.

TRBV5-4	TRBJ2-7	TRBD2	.	TGTGCCAGCAGCCCATCCGCCCTCCTAGCGGGAGCTTTCAACGAGCAGTACTTC	CASSPSALLAGAFNEQYF
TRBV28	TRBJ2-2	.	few	TGTGCCAGCGGGTCAACTACCGGGGAGCTGTTTTTT	CASGSTTGELFF
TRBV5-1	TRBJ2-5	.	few	TGCGCCAGTACGGACGGGGGGCTTCAAGAGACCCAGTACTTC	CASTDGGLQETQYF
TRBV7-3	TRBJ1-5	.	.	TGTGCCAGCAGCGAGGGACCCAATCAGCCCCAGCATTTT	CASSEGPNQPQHF
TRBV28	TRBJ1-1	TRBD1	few	TGTGCCAGCAGTTTTCCCCGGACAGGGCGGGGCACTGAAGCTTTCTTT	CASSFPRTGRGTEAFF
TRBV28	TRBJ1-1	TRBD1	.	TGTGCCAGCAGGGGGGTGACAGGGGGAGGCACTGAAGCTTTCTTT	CASRGVTGGGTEAFF
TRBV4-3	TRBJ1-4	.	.	TGCGCCAGCAGCCAAACCCCGATTAATGAAAAACTGTTTTTT	CASSQTPINEKLFF
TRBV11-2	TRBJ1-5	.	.	TGTGCCAGCAGCTTGGACGGGAATAGCAATCAGCCCCAGCATTTT	CASSLDGNSNQPQHF
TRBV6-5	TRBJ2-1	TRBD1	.	TGTGCCAGCAGCAAGCGACAGGGGGCGCGTAATGAGCAGTTCTTC	CASSKRQGARNEQFF
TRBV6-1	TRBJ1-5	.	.	TGTGCCAGCAGTCCCTCGGTCTCAAATCAGCCCCAGCATTTT	CASSPSVSNQPQHF
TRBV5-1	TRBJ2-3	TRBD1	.	TGCGCCAGCAGCTTGGCCCAGGGGGCGCAGGGGCAGTATTTT	CASSLAQGAQGQYF
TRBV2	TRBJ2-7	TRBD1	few	TGTGCCAGCACCGGGACAGGGGAGGTGGGCGAGCAGTACTTC	CASTGTGEVGEQYF
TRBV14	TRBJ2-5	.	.	TGTGCCAGCAGCCAATGGGGTGGGGAGACCCAGTACTTC	CASSQWGGETQYF
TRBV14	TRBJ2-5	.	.	TGTGCTTCACAGAGAGGCCTTCAAGAGACCCAGTACTTC	CASQRGLQETQYF
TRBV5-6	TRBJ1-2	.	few	TGTGCCAGCAGCTTGGGCGGGGGTTACGGTGGCTACACCTTC	CASSLGGGYGGYTF
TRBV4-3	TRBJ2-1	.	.	TGCGCCAGCAGCCAAATACGGGATACCTACAATGAGCAGTTCTTC	CASSQIRDTYNEQFF
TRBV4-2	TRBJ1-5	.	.	TGTGCCAGCAGCCAAGATCGTGGACAGCCCCAGCATTTT	CASSQDRGQPQHF
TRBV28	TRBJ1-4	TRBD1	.	TGTGCCAGCAGGTGGGGGACAGTAACTGAAAAACTGTTTTTT	CASRWGTVTEKLFF
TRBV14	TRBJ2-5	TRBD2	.	TGTGCCAGCAGCCAAGATCAGGGACTAGCGGGATGGTGGACCCCAGAGACCCAGTACTTC	CASSQDQGLAGWWTPETQYF
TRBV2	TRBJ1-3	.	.	TGTGCCAGCAGTGAATTCGGGCTGACTGGAAACACCATATATTTT	CASSEFGLTGNTIYF
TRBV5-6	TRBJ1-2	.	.	TGTGCCAGCAGCTTGGTCGGCCGCTATAACTATGGCTACACCTTC	CASSLVGRYNYGYTF
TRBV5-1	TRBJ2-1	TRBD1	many	TGCGCCAGCAGCCTATACCGCGGGACAGGGGCCTCCTACAATGAGCAGTTCTTC	CASSLYRGTGASYNEQFF
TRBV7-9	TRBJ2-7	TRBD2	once	TGTGCCAGCAGCTCCTTAGTAGCGGGAGAGTACTACTTC	CASSSLVAGEYYF
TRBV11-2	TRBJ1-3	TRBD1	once	TGTGCCAGCAGCTTAATACAGGGGGCTGGAAACACCATATATTTT	CASSLIQGAGNTIYF
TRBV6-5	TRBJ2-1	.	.	TGTGCCAGCGGGGGAGCCAACAATGAGCAGTTCTTC	CASGGANNEQFF
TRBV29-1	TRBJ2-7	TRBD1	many	TGCAGCGTTGGGGACAGGGGCGAGCAGTACTTC	CSVGDRGEQYF
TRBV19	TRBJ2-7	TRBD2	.	TGTGCCAGTAGTAGCAGGACTAGCGGCTACGAGCAGTACTTC	CASSSRTSGYEQYF
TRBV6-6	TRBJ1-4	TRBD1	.	TGTGCCAGCAGCCGGGACAGGGGATCCTCTAATGAAAAACTGTTTTTT	CASSRDRGSSNEKLFF
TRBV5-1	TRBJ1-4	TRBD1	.	TGCGCCAGCAGCACGCAGGGGGCCCTTGGGGAAAAACTGTTTTTT	CASSTQGALGEKLFF
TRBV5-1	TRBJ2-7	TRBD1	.	TGCGCCAGCAGCTTGGGCACGGGGACAGGGGACGAGCAGTACTTC	CASSLGTGTGDEQYF
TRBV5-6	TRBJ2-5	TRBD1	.	TGTGCCAGCAGCTTAAGTAAGAGGGGGCCATACGAGACCCAGTACTTC	CASSLSKRGPYETQYF
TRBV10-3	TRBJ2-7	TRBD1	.	TGTGCCATCAGTGAAACCCGCGGGACAGGGAACTACGAGCAGTACTTC	CAISETRGTGNYEQYF
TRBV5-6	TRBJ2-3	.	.	TGTGCCAGCAGCTTGGCCCAGGGTAGGGACACAGATACGCAGTATTTT	CASSLAQGRDTDTQYF
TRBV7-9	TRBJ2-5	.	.	TGTGCCAGCAGCTTAGCGCGGGTAACCGGGGACCACCAAGAGACCCAGTACTTC	CASSLARVTGDHQETQYF
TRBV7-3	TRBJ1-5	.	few	TGTGCCAGCAGCTTAAAACCGGGTCAGCCCCAGCATTTT	CASSLKPGQPQHF
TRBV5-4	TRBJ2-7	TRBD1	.	TGTGCCAGCAGCTTGGGGCAGGGGGCTCGGTACGAGCAGTACTTC	CASSLGQGARYEQYF
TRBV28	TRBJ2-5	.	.	TGTGCCAGCAATCTCAATCTGCCAGGGTTGGAGACCCAGTACTTC	CASNLNLPGLETQYF
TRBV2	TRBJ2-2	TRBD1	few	TGTGCCAGCAGTTCACAGGGGTCCAGGAACACCGGGGAGCTGTTTTTT	CASSSQGSRNTGELFF
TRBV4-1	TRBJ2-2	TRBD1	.	TGCGCCAGCGGGGACAGGGGGCGGGCGAACACCGGGGAGCTGTTTTTT	CASGDRGRANTGELFF
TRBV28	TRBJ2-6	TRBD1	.	TGTGCCAGCAGTCCGTGGACAGGTGATATGGGTGGGGCCAACGTCCTGACTTTC	CASSPWTGDMGGANVLTF
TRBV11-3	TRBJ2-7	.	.	TGTGCCAGCAGCGAGACTAGTTTCGACGAGCAGTACTTC	CASSETSFDEQYF
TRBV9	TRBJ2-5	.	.	TGTGCCAGCAGCGTAGAGGCCAGGAAACAGTACTTC	CASSVEARKQYF
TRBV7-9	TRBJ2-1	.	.	TGTGCCAGCAGCTTTAATCCGGGGAGGCTTAGCTCCTACAATGAGCAGTTCTTC	CASSFNPGRLSSYNEQFF
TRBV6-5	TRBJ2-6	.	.	TGTGCCAGCAGTTCTCGACAGTTCTCTGGGGCCAACGTCCTGACTTTC	CASSSRQFSGANVLTF
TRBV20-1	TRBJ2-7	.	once	TGCAGTGCTAGAGGTACCGATGAGCAGTACTTC	CSARGTDEQYF
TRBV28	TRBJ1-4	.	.	TGTGCCAGCAGTTTTGGTGGGGTGGAAAAACTGTTTTTT	CASSFGGVEKLFF
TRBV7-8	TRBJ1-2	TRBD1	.	TGTGCCAGCAGCCAGGGACAGGGGATTGGCTACACCTTC	CASSQGQGIGYTF
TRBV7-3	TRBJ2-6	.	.	TGTGCCAGCAGCTTAACCCAGTCTGGGGCCAACGTCCTGACTTTC	CASSLTQSGANVLTF
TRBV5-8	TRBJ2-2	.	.	TGTGCCAGCAGCGGACCTCCCCGGGACCTTCCCTCCGGGGAGCTGTTTTTT	CASSGPPRDLPSGELFF
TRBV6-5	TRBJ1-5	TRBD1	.	TGTGCCAGCGGAAGACAGGGTCATCAGCCCCAGCATTTT	CASGRQGHQPQHF
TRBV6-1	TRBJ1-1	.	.	TGTGCCAGCAGAGAGACACCTAACACTGAAGCTTTCTTT	CASRETPNTEAFF
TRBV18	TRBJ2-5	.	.	TGTGCCAGCTCACCGGACAGTGTCCAAGAGACCCAGTACTTC	CASSPDSVQETQYF
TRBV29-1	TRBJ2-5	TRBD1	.	TGCAGCGTCGTAATCCCGGGACAGCCACAAGAGACCCAGTACTTC	CSVVIPGQPQETQYF
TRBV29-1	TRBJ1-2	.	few	TGCAGCGTTGAGTCGGAAGAGGGCGTCTATGGCTACACCTTC	CSVESEEGVYGYTF
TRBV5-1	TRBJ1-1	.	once	TGCGCCAGCAGCTACGGTGGGTCCACGTTCATGAACACTGAAGCTTTCTTT	CASSYGGSTFMNTEAFF